This paragraph covers one T cell receptor beta chain sequence. Its target is unknown. The record originates from a study of monozygotic twins with inflammatory bowel disease. The study, taken as a whole, reports: Repertoire similarity did not separate concordant from discordant twins, possibly from limited power. Differing immunosuppressive treatments may have added variability to patient repertoires. Twins with IBD had fewer clonotypes in common with others than healthy twins, particularly during disease activity. The authors found no support for a single strong IBD-associated signal or clonotype.

One entry per CDR3 protein, without DNA, is what TCRdb gives after re-calling the 5' RACE reads. The table for this sample gives about 160,000 distinct CDR3 sequences. Germline assignment: CDR1 LGHDT and CDR2 YNNKEL (reference sequence). The CDR3 spans 16 residues. The chain links TRBV3-1 to TRBJ1-2; TCRdb designates TRBD1, a call that cannot be tested without DNA. The sequence was obtained from a human donor with ulcerative colitis or Crohn's disease, or a healthy co-twin of an affected twin (not recorded which). The material sequenced was blood. CDR3 sequence: CASSQTPWPGADGYTF.